Presented here are 10 T cell receptor beta chains from one specimen sequenced in a study of blood T cell repertoires in COVID-19. Here immunoSEQ multiplex PCR was the method, and the copy in TCRdb shows in-frame clones only, minus some. The sample includes about 210,000 clones, 65% to 90% of them seen just once. The material sequenced was peripheral blood. The receptor source for this set is a man between 50 and 59 years old with active or convalescent COVID-19.

This clone was counted only a few times. The chain has TRBV11-2 and TRBJ1-3; D gene uncertain. The V gene's germline CDR1 is SGHAT and CDR2 FQNNGV. Trimming cost V 7 bases and J 4 bases, with 17 bases left between them. The CDR3 runs 15 residues. The CDR3: CASTNSQVSGNTIYF. The CDR3 DNA sequence: TGTGCCAGCACTAATTCCCAGGTTTCGGGAAACACCATATATTTT.

The table lists this clone with many counts. The chain joins TRBV7-2 to TRBJ1-5; no clear D gene. Germline CDR1 reads SGHTA; CDR2 reads FQGNSA. Deletions cut 1 base from V and 7 bases from J, with 20 bases between. This CDR3 comprises 17 residues. The CDR3 bases are TGTGCCAGCAGCTTAGAGCCTTTACGTACGGCAGGACAGCCCCAGCATTTT. Translating it yields CASSLEPLRTAGQPQHF.

This clone has just one count. Other DNA sequences in this specimen translate into the identical CDR3. The chain combines TRBV5-1 with TRBJ2-1; D uncertain. V gave up 0 bases and J gave up 0 bases, with 7 bases separating them. The CDR3 consists of 15 residues. CDR1 SGHRS and CDR2 YFSETQ come from the germline V gene. The CDR3 nucleotides read TGCGCCAGCAGCTTGGCGGCGGTCTCCTACAATGAGCAGTTCTTC. Translation: CASSLAAVSYNEQFF.

This chain connects TRBV6-5 to TRBJ1-2; TRBD1 is a possible D gene (6 bases). The CDR3 totals 12 residues. V was cut by 5 bases and J by 5 bases, with 9 bases left in between. Germline loops: CDR1 MNHEY, CDR2 SVGAGI. In DNA form, the CDR3 reads TGTGCCAGCAGTCCTACAGGGTATGGCTACACCTTC. It is translated as CASSPTGYGYTF.

The chain is built from TRBV28 and TRBJ2-3, with 7 bases fitting TRBD2. Trimming at V came to 4 bases and at J to 4 bases, leaving 8 bases not matched to a gene. The germline gives CDR1 MDHEN, CDR2 SYDVKM. The CDR3 is made up of 15 amino acids. The CDR3 here is CASSSAGVGSDTQYF. In DNA, the CDR3 is TGTGCCAGCAGTTCTGCGGGAGTCGGCTCAGATACGCAGTATTTT.

V gene TRBV5-4 combines with J gene TRBJ1-1, with 7 bases identical to TRBD1. Germline V gene data show CDR1 as SGHNT and CDR2 as YYREEE (reference sequence). This CDR3 has 14 residues. The ends lost 0 bases at V and 3 bases at J; junction bases unmatched: 2. The CDR3 DNA sequence: TGTGCCAGCAGCTTGGAGGGACAGTACACTGAAGCTTTCTTT. Amino acid sequence: CASSLEGQYTEAFF. The full variable domain, in which reference TRBV5-4 and TRBJ1-1 provide the parts outside the CDR3, is ETGVTQSPTHLIKTRGQQVTLRCSSQSGHNTVSWYQQALGQGPQFIFQYYREEENGRGNFPPRFSGLQFPNYSSELNVNALELDDSALYLCASSLEGQYTEAFFGQGTRLTVV.

CDR3 DNA sequence: TGCGCCAGCAGCTTGGGAGCCCTAGGGGGGGGGTTTAACGAGCAGTACGTC. It specifies CASSLGALGGGFNEQYV. The rearrangement uses TRBV5-1 and TRBJ2-7; tentatively, D is TRBD2 (7 bases). The CDR3 contains 17 residues. CDR1 and CDR2 (germline): SGHRS, YFSETQ. Trimming pared 0 bases from V and 5 bases from J, leaving 21 bases between.

This chain links TRBV18 with TRBJ2-6, with 8 bases identical to TRBD1. The V segment lost 0 bases and the J segment 0 bases; nucleotides outside the gene matches: 10. The CDR3 extends over 20 amino acids. Looked up from germline, CDR1 is KGHSH and CDR2 is LQKENI. The CDR3 sequence is CASSPPNIGTGSSGANVLTF. DNA for the CDR3: TGTGCCAGCTCACCACCGAATATCGGGACAGGATCCTCTGGGGCCAACGTCCTGACTTTC.

This clone has a single count. V usage is TRBV19 and J usage is TRBJ1-5, with TRBD1 matching 8 bases. From germline, CDR1 is LNHDA and CDR2 SQIVND (reference sequence). This CDR3 contains 14 residues. Trimming removed 7 bases from V and 6 bases from J; junction bases left unmatched: 8. CDR3 sequence (DNA): TGTGCCAGTACCCTGACAGGGGAAGCTCAGCCCCAGCATTTT. It translates to CASTLTGEAQPQHF.

The chain has TRBV21-1 and TRBJ2-2; the tabulated D call, TRBD1, remains unverified against the DNA. TRBV21-1 is assigned pseudogene status. CDR3 size: 17 residues. CDR3 protein: CASMPRTDHPNTGELFF. The DNA of the CDR3 is TGTGCCAGCATGCCTAGGACAGACCACCCGAACACCGGGGAGCTGTTTTTT.